The sequence of this T cell receptor beta chain was determined in a study of blood T cell repertoires in COVID-19. Study-level information: In each case, the material was cDNA or gDNA derived from T cells, B-cell-depleted T cells, or PBMCs.

How the authors handled the data: Reference gene primer amplification gave nucleated cell count estimates. Assay used: immunoSEQ multiplex PCR; TCRdb lists only in-frame clones, some missing. D and trimming come from the DNA, and the V and J calls and clone size come from that table. The sample shows hundreds of thousands of clones, 87% of them seen only once. Participants were aged roughly 18 to 100 years from more than 20 US areas. Which cohort a participant joined came from the clinical history participants gave. The germline gives CDR1 ENHRY, CDR2 SYGVKD. The CDR3 extends over 15 amino acids. V dropped 2 bases and J dropped 6; count of bases not matched to a gene: 9.

The J gene is TRBJ1-2, the V gene TRBV10-3, with 7 bases lining up with TRBD1. The source is a woman in her twenties or thirties with acute COVID-19. The sequenced sample consisted of PBMCs or T cells enriched from blood (not recorded which). The CDR3 sequence is CAISERWRGQNGYTF. For the CDR3, the DNA is TGTGCCATCAGTGAGAGGTGGAGGGGGCAGAATGGCTACACCTTC.